Listed below are T cell receptor beta chains from one sample, sequenced in a study of TIL therapy for anti-PD-1-resistant metastatic lung cancer. Here immunoSEQ multiplex PCR was the method, and the copy in TCRdb shows in-frame clones only, minus some. The data hold over 6,000 clones, with around three fifths observed a single time. Sample: tumor tissue, taken at baseline. The receptors shown here come from a person aged 25 to 80 with non-small cell lung cancer. Both conserved end residues are part of each CDR3. The D gene is left open where the match is weak. The size field is filled for only some rows; it gives once, few, many or a size class.

v_call: TRBV29-1; j_call: TRBJ2-1; d_call: TRBD2; clone_size: once; cdr3_nt: TGCAGCGTTGGCTGGACTAGCGGGAATGAGCAGTTCTTC; cdr3_aa: CSVGWTSGNEQFF
v_call: TRBV6-5; j_call: TRBJ1-2; d_call: TRBD1; clone_size: NA; cdr3_nt: TGTGCCAGCAGTTACCCTTTCCCGACAGGGCTGATAGGTTACACCTTC; cdr3_aa: CASSYPFPTGLIGYTF
v_call: TRBV6-2/TRBV6-3; j_call: TRBJ2-7; d_call: NA; clone_size: NA; cdr3_nt: TGTGCCAGCAGTTACTCCGGGGCCTACGAGCAGTACTTC; cdr3_aa: CASSYSGAYEQYF
v_call: TRBV5-1; j_call: TRBJ1-1; d_call: TRBD1; clone_size: NA; cdr3_nt: TGCGCCAGCAGCGTAAGGACAGGGGACACTGAAGCTTTCTTT; cdr3_aa: CASSVRTGDTEAFF
v_call: TRBV6-6; j_call: TRBJ2-7; d_call: NA; clone_size: NA; cdr3_nt: TGTGCCAGCAGTCTGGGAGTAGGCTACGAGCAGTACTTC; cdr3_aa: CASSLGVGYEQYF
v_call: TRBV19; j_call: TRBJ2-5; d_call: NA; clone_size: NA; cdr3_nt: TGTGCCAGTGGTTATCTGGAGACCCAGTACTTC; cdr3_aa: CASGYLETQYF
v_call: TRBV30; j_call: TRBJ2-3; d_call: NA; clone_size: NA; cdr3_nt: TGTGCCTGGAGTGAACGGAGCACAGATACGCAGTATTTT; cdr3_aa: CAWSERSTDTQYF
v_call: TRBV5-1; j_call: TRBJ1-6; d_call: NA; clone_size: NA; cdr3_nt: TGCGCCAGCAGCTTCGACAGTGGCGGTTCACCCCTCCACTTT; cdr3_aa: CASSFDSGGSPLHF
v_call: TRBV7-2; j_call: TRBJ1-5; d_call: NA; clone_size: NA; cdr3_nt: TGTGCCAGCAGCTTAGTGGGGGGTGGGGGGTATCAGCCCCAGCATTTT; cdr3_aa: CASSLVGGGGYQPQHF
v_call: TRBV5-1; j_call: TRBJ1-2; d_call: NA; clone_size: once; cdr3_nt: TGCGCCAGCAGCTCCAATACCGGGACACTCGATGGCTACACCTTC; cdr3_aa: CASSSNTGTLDGYTF
v_call: TRBV5-1; j_call: TRBJ2-2; d_call: TRBD2; clone_size: NA; cdr3_nt: TGCGCCAGCAGGAATCCCATAGCGGGGGTAACCGGGGAGCTGTTTTTT; cdr3_aa: CASRNPIAGVTGELFF
v_call: TRBV7-2; j_call: TRBJ1-4; d_call: TRBD1; clone_size: NA; cdr3_nt: TGTGCCAGCAGCTTAAGGACAGGGAGGGAAAAACTGTTTTTT; cdr3_aa: CASSLRTGREKLFF
v_call: TRBV5-4; j_call: TRBJ2-5; d_call: NA; clone_size: NA; cdr3_nt: TGTGCCAGCAGCTCCGGGGGTGGGACCCAGTACTTC; cdr3_aa: CASSSGGGTQYF
v_call: TRBV19; j_call: TRBJ1-5; d_call: NA; clone_size: few; cdr3_nt: TGTGCCAGTCTACAACCGGGGGGAGATCAGCCCCAGCATTTT; cdr3_aa: CASLQPGGDQPQHF
v_call: TRBV18; j_call: TRBJ1-2; d_call: NA; clone_size: NA; cdr3_nt: TGTGCCAGCTCCCCCTCCTCATACGGGCCTGGCTACACCTTC; cdr3_aa: CASSPSSYGPGYTF
v_call: TRBV6-2/TRBV6-3; j_call: TRBJ1-2; d_call: NA; clone_size: NA; cdr3_nt: TGTGCCAGCAGTTATCGCGACGGACGTGGCTACACCTTC; cdr3_aa: CASSYRDGRGYTF
v_call: TRBV6-5; j_call: TRBJ2-3; d_call: TRBD2; clone_size: once; cdr3_nt: TGTGCCAGCAGACCTACTAGCGGGGGCACAGATACGCAGTATTTT; cdr3_aa: CASRPTSGGTDTQYF
v_call: TRBV2; j_call: TRBJ1-1; d_call: NA; clone_size: medium-sized; cdr3_nt: TGTGCCAGCAGTGAAGCGATTCAGGCCGTTGAAGCTTTCTTT; cdr3_aa: CASSEAIQAVEAFF
v_call: TRBV10-2; j_call: TRBJ1-1; d_call: TRBD1; clone_size: few; cdr3_nt: TGCGCCAGGGTACAGGGGATGAACACTGAAGCTTTCTTT; cdr3_aa: CARVQGMNTEAFF
v_call: TRBV6-1; j_call: TRBJ2-1; d_call: NA; clone_size: medium-sized; cdr3_nt: TGTGCCAGCAGTGAAATGGGTTGGAATGAGCAGTTCTTC; cdr3_aa: CASSEMGWNEQFF
v_call: TRBV7-2; j_call: TRBJ1-1; d_call: NA; clone_size: NA; cdr3_nt: TGTGCCAGCAGCCTGACCTATCCCACTGAAGCTTTCTTT; cdr3_aa: CASSLTYPTEAFF
v_call: TRBV5-4; j_call: TRBJ2-5; d_call: TRBD1; clone_size: NA; cdr3_nt: TGTGCCAGCAGCTTTAAAGGCAGGGGGGAGACCCAGTACTTC; cdr3_aa: CASSFKGRGETQYF
v_call: TRBV25-1; j_call: TRBJ2-7; d_call: NA; clone_size: NA; cdr3_nt: TGTGCCAGCAGTGAATATGAGCAGGGCGAGCAGTACTTC; cdr3_aa: CASSEYEQGEQYF
v_call: TRBV19; j_call: TRBJ2-7; d_call: NA; clone_size: NA; cdr3_nt: TGTGCCAGTAGTTCGGGGCAGGGCGGGTACGAGCAGTACTTC; cdr3_aa: CASSSGQGGYEQYF
v_call: TRBV3-1/TRBV3-2; j_call: TRBJ1-6; d_call: NA; clone_size: few; cdr3_nt: TGTGCCAGCAGCCAAGGACACGCAGGGCATTCACCCCTCCACTTT; cdr3_aa: CASSQGHAGHSPLHF
v_call: TRBV5-4; j_call: TRBJ2-5; d_call: TRBD2; clone_size: NA; cdr3_nt: TGTGCCAGCAGCCGAGCTAGCGGGAGGGAAGAGACCCAGTACTTC; cdr3_aa: CASSRASGREETQYF
v_call: TRBV2; j_call: TRBJ1-6; d_call: TRBD1; clone_size: NA; cdr3_nt: TGTGCCAGCAGGACAGGGAGCTCCTATAATTCACCCCTCCACTTT; cdr3_aa: CASRTGSSYNSPLHF
v_call: TRBV2; j_call: TRBJ2-1; d_call: NA; clone_size: NA; cdr3_nt: TGTGCCAGCTCAGCCCGGGTTGAGCAGTTCTTC; cdr3_aa: CASSARVEQFF